This entry describes one T cell receptor (beta chain). The assay was immunoSEQ multiplex PCR, and TCRdb's table has in-frame clones only and misses some. The sample has roughly 90,000 clones, less than 95% seen once. In germline, CDR1 is SEHNR, CDR2 FQNEAQ (reference sequence). Trimming stripped 5 bases from V and 6 bases from J, with 19 bases between. There are 16 residues in the CDR3. The data derive from a study of T cell changes during pregnancy in multiple sclerosis. The sample consisted of peripheral blood, taken in the first trimester of pregnancy. The chain recombines TRBV7-9 with TRBJ1-4, with D possibly matching TRBD1 (6 bases). The sequence was collected from a female donor in good health, enrolled as a control in a pregnancy study. CDR3 in DNA: TGTGCCAGCAGCCAAACAGGGACGGGTCAGTATGAAAAACTGTTTTTT. Protein sequence: CASSQTGTGQYEKLFF.